This T cell receptor beta chain originates from a study of cytomegalovirus exposure and HLA in healthy donors. On the study more broadly: Of the donors genotyped, a few hundred in all, about 76% fell in the Caucasian-associated ancestry cluster.

Worth noting for this clone: Its antigen is not known.

The PCR made use of 60 Vbeta and 13 Jbeta primers. Libraries were prepared by immunoSEQ multiplex PCR; TCRdb keeps only in-frame clonotypes and omits some of them. The sample contains over 100,000 clones, about 80% of which appear only once. The CDR3 extends over 16 amino acids. After removal of 3 bases from V and 1 base from J, the junction contained 7 bases not matched to a gene. CDR1 LNHDA and CDR2 SQIVND come from the germline V gene (reference sequence). The study's findings and limits: Available immune exposure information covered CMV serostatus only. About 87% or about 30% of the time was how often most TCR beta V segments were productive, according to an earlier analysis. In all likelihood, a cluster of highly shared sequence variants was a sequencing artifact.

The rearrangement joins TRBV19 to TRBJ2-3, with 7 bases identical to TRBD1. The source of this sequence is a woman younger than 30 in good health and CMV-seropositive. Sequencing was done on a sample of PBMCs. This chain's CDR3 is CASSMEGGEGTDTQYF. CDR3 DNA sequence: TGTGCCAGTAGTATGGAAGGGGGCGAGGGCACAGATACGCAGTATTTT.